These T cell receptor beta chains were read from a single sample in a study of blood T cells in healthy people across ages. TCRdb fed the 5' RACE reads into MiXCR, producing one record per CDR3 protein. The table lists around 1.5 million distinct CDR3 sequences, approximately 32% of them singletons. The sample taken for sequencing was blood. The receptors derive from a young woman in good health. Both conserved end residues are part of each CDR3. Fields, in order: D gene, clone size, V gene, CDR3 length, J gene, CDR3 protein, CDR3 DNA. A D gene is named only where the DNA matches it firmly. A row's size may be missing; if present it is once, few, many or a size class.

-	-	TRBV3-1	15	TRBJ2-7	CASSQSGGRGDGQYF	TGTGCCAGCAGCCAATCGGGGGGCAGAGGTGACGGGCAGTACTTC
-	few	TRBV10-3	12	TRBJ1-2	CAISESRRFYTF	TGTGCCATCAGTGAGTCGAGGAGGTTCTACACCTTC
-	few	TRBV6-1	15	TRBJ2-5	CASIQAGTVQETQYF	TGTGCCAGCATCCAAGCGGGGACAGTCCAAGAGACCCAGTACTTC
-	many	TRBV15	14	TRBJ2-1	CATSRGIGTDEQFF	TGTGCCACCAGCAGAGGGATAGGAACGGATGAGCAGTTCTTC
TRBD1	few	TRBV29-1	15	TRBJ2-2	CSVLRQGFDTGELFF	TGCAGCGTTCTAAGACAGGGGTTCGACACCGGGGAGCTGTTTTTT
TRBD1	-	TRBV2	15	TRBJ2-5	CASSHRGREIETQYF	TGTGCCAGCAGTCACAGGGGGCGGGAGATCGAGACCCAGTACTTC
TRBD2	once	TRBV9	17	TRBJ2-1	CASSARVLAGGHGEQFF	TGTGCCAGCAGCGCCCGTGTACTAGCGGGAGGGCACGGTGAGCAGTTCTTC
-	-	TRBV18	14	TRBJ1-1	CASSPSLSDTEAFF	TGTGCCAGCTCACCTTCGTTGAGCGACACTGAAGCTTTCTTT
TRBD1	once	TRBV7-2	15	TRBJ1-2	CASSVGTAPNYGYTF	TGTGCCAGCAGCGTAGGGACAGCTCCTAACTATGGCTACACCTTC
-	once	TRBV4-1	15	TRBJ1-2	CASSLQVGSNYGYTF	TGCGCCAGCAGCCTCCAGGTAGGCAGCAACTATGGCTACACCTTC
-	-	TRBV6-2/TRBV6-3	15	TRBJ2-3	CASSYSRARADTQYF	TGTGCCAGCAGTTACTCGAGAGCAAGAGCAGATACGCAGTATTTT
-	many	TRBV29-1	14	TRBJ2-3	CSVDEGSGADTQYF	TGCAGCGTTGATGAGGGGAGTGGAGCAGATACGCAGTATTTT
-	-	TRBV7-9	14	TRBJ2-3	CASSQLVPTDTQYF	TGTGCCAGCAGCCAACTAGTACCCACAGATACGCAGTATTTT
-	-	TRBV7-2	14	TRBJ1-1	CASSLSTVNTEAFF	TGTGCCAGCAGCCTATCGACAGTGAACACTGAAGCTTTCTTT
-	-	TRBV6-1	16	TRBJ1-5	CASSEAQGPGNQPQHF	TGTGCCAGCAGTGAAGCCCAGGGGCCAGGTAATCAGCCCCAGCATTTT
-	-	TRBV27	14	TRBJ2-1	CASSPTRNYNEQFF	TGTGCCAGCAGCCCCACGAGAAACTATAATGAGCAGTTCTTC
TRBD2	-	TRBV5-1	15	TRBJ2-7	CASTAGPSSYNEQYF	TGCGCCAGCACAGCGGGACCAAGCTCCTACAATGAGCAGTACTTC
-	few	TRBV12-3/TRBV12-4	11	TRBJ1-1	CASSLGNEAFF	TGTGCCAGCAGTTTGGGGAATGAAGCTTTCTTT
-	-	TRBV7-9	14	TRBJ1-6	CASRGGADNSPLHF	TGTGCCAGCAGGGGCGGGGCCGATAATTCACCCCTCCACTTT
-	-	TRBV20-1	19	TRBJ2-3	CSARDRLRDWRLSTDTQYF	TGCAGTGCTAGAGATCGCCTAAGGGACTGGAGACTCAGCACAGATACGCAGTATTTT
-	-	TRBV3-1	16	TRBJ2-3	CASSQDLSRGPDTQYF	TGTGCCAGCAGCCAAGATTTGAGCCGCGGGCCAGATACGCAGTATTTT
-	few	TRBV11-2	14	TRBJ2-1	CASSLGGSNNGQFF	TGTGCCAGCAGCTTAGGTGGCTCCAACAATGGGCAGTTCTTC
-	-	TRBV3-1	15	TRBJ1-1	CASSHVLSMDTEAFF	TGTGCCAGCAGCCACGTACTGAGCATGGACACTGAAGCTTTCTTT
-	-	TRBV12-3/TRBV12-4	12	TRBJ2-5	CASASGQETQYF	TGTGCCAGCGCTTCGGGCCAAGAGACCCAGTACTTC
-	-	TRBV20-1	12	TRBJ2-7	CSASNPGFEQYF	TGCAGTGCTAGTAACCCAGGTTTTGAGCAGTACTTC
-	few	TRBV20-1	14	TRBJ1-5	CSARDWDDNQPQHF	TGCAGTGCTAGAGATTGGGACGACAATCAGCCCCAGCATTTT
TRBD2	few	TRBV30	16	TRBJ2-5	CAWSQRLAGGSETQYF	TGTGCCTGGAGCCAGAGACTAGCGGGAGGGTCAGAGACCCAGTACTTC
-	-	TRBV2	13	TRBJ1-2	CASSGTKHYGYTF	TGTGCCAGCAGCGGGACAAAACACTATGGCTACACCTTC
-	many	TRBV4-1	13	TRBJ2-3	CASSQELADTQYF	TGCGCCAGCAGCCAAGAACTAGCAGATACGCAGTATTTT
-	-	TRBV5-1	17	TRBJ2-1	CASSPRTTGPPYNEQFF	TGCGCCAGCAGCCCGCGAACGACCGGGCCCCCTTACAATGAGCAGTTCTTC
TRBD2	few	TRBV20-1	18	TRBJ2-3	CSATRPAGGGSSTDTQYF	TGCAGTGCTACCCGCCCAGCGGGAGGCGGCTCTAGCACAGATACGCAGTATTTT
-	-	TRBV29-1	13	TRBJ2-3	CSVEWLAPNTQYF	TGCAGCGTTGAATGGCTAGCGCCGAATACGCAGTATTTT
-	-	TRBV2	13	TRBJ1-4	CASTRQVNEKLFF	TGTGCCAGCACACGGCAGGTTAATGAAAAACTGTTTTTT
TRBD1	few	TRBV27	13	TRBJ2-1	CASRDRVYSEQFF	TGTGCCAGCCGGGACAGGGTCTATTCTGAGCAGTTCTTC
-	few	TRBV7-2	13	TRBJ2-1	CASSLLARNEQFF	TGTGCCAGCAGCTTACTAGCGAGGAATGAGCAGTTCTTC
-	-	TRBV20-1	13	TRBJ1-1	CSARATGRSEAFF	TGCAGTGCTAGAGCGACAGGCAGATCTGAAGCTTTCTTT
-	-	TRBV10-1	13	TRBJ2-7	CASSEDGKGEQYF	TGCGCCAGCAGCGAGGACGGCAAAGGCGAGCAGTACTTC
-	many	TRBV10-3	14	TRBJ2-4	CVPGLILAKNIQYF	TGTGTCCCTGGCTTGATCCTGGCCAAAAACATTCAGTACTTC
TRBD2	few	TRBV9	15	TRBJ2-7	CASSVGNSGTYEQYF	TGTGCCAGCAGCGTAGGAAATAGCGGGACTTACGAGCAGTACTTC
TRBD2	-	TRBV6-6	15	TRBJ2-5	CASSRPGGGGETQYF	TGTGCCAGCAGTCGGCCGGGAGGGGGGGGCGAGACCCAGTACTTC
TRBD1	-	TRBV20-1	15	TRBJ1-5	CSARPGQASNQPQHF	TGCAGTGCTAGACCTGGACAGGCTAGCAATCAGCCCCAGCATTTT
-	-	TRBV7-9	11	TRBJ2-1	CASTPSNEQFF	TGTGCCAGCACCCCGTCGAATGAGCAGTTCTTC
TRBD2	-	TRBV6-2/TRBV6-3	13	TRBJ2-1	CASSYFSGGPQFF	TGTGCCAGCAGTTATTTTAGCGGGGGCCCGCAGTTCTTC
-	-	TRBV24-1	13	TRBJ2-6	CATSLRGANVLTF	TGTGCCACCAGTCTTCGCGGGGCCAACGTCCTGACTTTC
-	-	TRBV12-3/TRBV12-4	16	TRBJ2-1	CASSPALSLGGDEQFF	TGTGCCAGCAGTCCGGCCTTAAGCCTTGGGGGCGATGAGCAGTTCTTC
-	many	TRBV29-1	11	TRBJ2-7	CSAEITYEQYF	TGCAGCGCGGAGATAACCTACGAGCAGTACTTC
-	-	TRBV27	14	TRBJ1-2	CASSPRQFNYGYTF	TGTGCCAGCAGTCCACGACAGTTTAACTATGGCTACACCTTC
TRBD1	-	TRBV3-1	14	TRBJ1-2	CASTQGVLGYGYTF	TGTGCCAGCACCCAGGGGGTTTTGGGCTATGGCTACACCTTC
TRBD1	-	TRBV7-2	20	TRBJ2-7	CASREIPGQGPPKSSYEQYF	TGTGCCAGCAGGGAGATCCCGGGACAGGGGCCCCCCAAGAGCTCCTACGAGCAGTACTTC
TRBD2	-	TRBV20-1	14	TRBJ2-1	CSAPTSGSRDEQFF	TGCAGTGCTCCTACTAGCGGGAGTAGGGATGAGCAGTTCTTC
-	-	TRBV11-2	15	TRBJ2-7	CASSLEPGAAYEQYF	TGTGCCAGCAGCTTAGAGCCAGGGGCCGCCTACGAGCAGTACTTC
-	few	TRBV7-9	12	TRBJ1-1	CASSLESTEAFF	TGTGCCAGCAGCTTAGAGAGCACTGAAGCTTTCTTT
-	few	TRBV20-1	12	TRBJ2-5	CSARDRIREQYF	TGCAGTGCTAGGGACAGGATCCGGGAGCAGTACTTC